The rows below give T cell receptor beta chains drawn from one sample of a study of prognosis after radiotherapy for stage I lung cancer. TCRdb analysed the multiplex PCR reads with MiXCR anew, one entry per CDR3 protein. The table lists about 18,000 distinct CDR3 sequences, 44% of them singletons. Specimen: PBMCs, collected before or after stereotactic body radiation therapy (not recorded which). These receptors were collected from a donor aged 50 or older with non-small cell lung cancer. Both conserved end residues are part of each CDR3. The order of the fields is V gene, D gene, clone size, J gene, CDR3 protein, CDR3 DNA. A D gene is named only where the DNA matches it firmly. Clone size appears in some rows only: once, few, many, or a class for an expanded clone.

v_call: TRBV11-2; d_call: -; clone_size: -; j_call: TRBJ2-1; cdr3_aa: CASSLRVFHEQFF; cdr3_nt: TGTGCCAGCAGCTTACGGGTGTTCCATGAGCAGTTCTTC
v_call: TRBV5-1; d_call: TRBD1; clone_size: medium-sized; j_call: TRBJ2-2; cdr3_aa: CASSLYQTGRTGELFF; cdr3_nt: TGCGCCAGCAGCTTGTATCAGACAGGGCGCACCGGGGAGCTGTTTTTT
v_call: TRBV7-2; d_call: -; clone_size: few; j_call: TRBJ1-5; cdr3_aa: CVSSLRPVIYSNQPQHF; cdr3_nt: TGTGTCAGCAGCTTACGGCCAGTCATTTATAGCAATCAGCCCCAGCATTTT
v_call: TRBV20-1; d_call: TRBD2; clone_size: many; j_call: TRBJ2-1; cdr3_aa: CGWASGDIGQFF; cdr3_nt: TGCGGATGGGCTAGCGGGGATATTGGGCAGTTCTTC
v_call: TRBV19; d_call: -; clone_size: -; j_call: TRBJ2-7; cdr3_aa: CASSRSGSSYEQYF; cdr3_nt: TGTGCCAGTAGCCGGAGCGGAAGCTCCTACGAGCAGTACTTC
v_call: TRBV5-1; d_call: TRBD1; clone_size: -; j_call: TRBJ2-7; cdr3_aa: CASSFLGTGDEQYF; cdr3_nt: TGCGCCAGCAGCTTTCTCGGGACAGGGGACGAGCAGTACTTC
v_call: TRBV6-4; d_call: TRBD2; clone_size: once; j_call: TRBJ2-7; cdr3_aa: CASSVLLAGVEEQYF; cdr3_nt: TGTGCCAGCAGTGTCCTACTAGCGGGGGTTGAAGAGCAGTACTTC
v_call: TRBV29-1; d_call: -; clone_size: -; j_call: TRBJ2-1; cdr3_aa: CSVATGTSGRDKFF; cdr3_nt: -
v_call: TRBV30; d_call: -; clone_size: -; j_call: TRBJ2-2; cdr3_aa: CAWSSIAGELFF; cdr3_nt: TGTGCCTGGAGTAGCATTGCGGGGGAGCTGTTTTTT
v_call: TRBV11-2; d_call: TRBD2; clone_size: medium-sized; j_call: TRBJ2-2; cdr3_aa: CASSLSGGAGTGELFF; cdr3_nt: TGTGCCAGCAGCTTGAGCGGGGGGGCCGGAACCGGGGAGCTGTTTTTT
v_call: TRBV27; d_call: TRBD1; clone_size: -; j_call: TRBJ2-6; cdr3_aa: CASRSRDRDLSGANFLTF; cdr3_nt: TGTGCCAGCAGATCCCGGGACAGGGATCTCTCTGGGGCCAACTTCCTGACTTTC
v_call: TRBV7-9; d_call: -; clone_size: many; j_call: TRBJ2-7; cdr3_aa: CASSLLEQSSYEQYF; cdr3_nt: TGTGCCAGCAGCTTATTGGAACAGAGCTCCTACGAGCAGTACTTC
v_call: TRBV10-3; d_call: -; clone_size: -; j_call: TRBJ1-2; cdr3_aa: CAISTDRNYGYTF; cdr3_nt: TGTGCCATCAGCACGGACAGAAACTATGGCTACACCTTC
v_call: TRBV28; d_call: TRBD1; clone_size: medium-sized; j_call: TRBJ1-2; cdr3_aa: CASRHSSGGHHYNYGYTF; cdr3_nt: TGTGCCAGCAGGCACTCCTCAGGGGGACATCACTATAACTATGGCTACACCTTC
v_call: TRBV28; d_call: TRBD1; clone_size: -; j_call: TRBJ1-5; cdr3_aa: CASSKDRGGNQPQHF; cdr3_nt: TGTGCCAGCAGCAAAGACAGGGGTGGGAATCAGCCCCAGCATTTT
v_call: TRBV11-3; d_call: -; clone_size: -; j_call: TRBJ2-7; cdr3_aa: CASIRVQGYEQYF; cdr3_nt: TGTGCCAGCATCCGCGTACAGGGTTACGAGCAGTACTTC
v_call: TRBV30; d_call: -; clone_size: many; j_call: TRBJ2-2; cdr3_aa: CAWKGGQTNTGELFF; cdr3_nt: TGTGCCTGGAAGGGGGGACAGACTAACACCGGGGAGCTGTTTTTT
v_call: TRBV2; d_call: TRBD1; clone_size: medium-sized; j_call: TRBJ1-6; cdr3_aa: CASRGQTYNSPLHF; cdr3_nt: TGTGCCAGCAGGGGACAGACCTATAATTCACCCCTCCACTTT
v_call: TRBV6-1; d_call: -; clone_size: -; j_call: TRBJ2-6; cdr3_aa: CASSWVSGANFLTF; cdr3_nt: TGTGCCAGCAGCTGGGTGTCCGGGGCCAACTTCCTGACTTTC
v_call: TRBV20-1; d_call: -; clone_size: many; j_call: TRBJ1-5; cdr3_aa: CSATDSPNQPQHF; cdr3_nt: TGCAGTGCAACCGACAGCCCCAATCAGCCCCAGCATTTT
v_call: TRBV12-3/TRBV12-4; d_call: -; clone_size: once; j_call: TRBJ2-7; cdr3_aa: CASSFGANRWAYEQYF; cdr3_nt: TGTGCCAGCAGTTTCGGGGCAAATCGGTGGGCCTACGAGCAGTACTTC
v_call: TRBV3-1; d_call: -; clone_size: many; j_call: TRBJ2-3; cdr3_aa: CASSQGRYFTDTQYF; cdr3_nt: TGTGCCAGCAGCCAAGGCCGATATTTCACAGATACGCAGTATTTT
v_call: TRBV7-2; d_call: -; clone_size: -; j_call: TRBJ2-3; cdr3_aa: CASSLSMRTDTQYF; cdr3_nt: TGTGCCAGCAGCTTATCCATGAGGACAGATACGCAGTATTTT
v_call: TRBV19; d_call: TRBD1; clone_size: many; j_call: TRBJ1-2; cdr3_aa: CASRQGSSYGYTF; cdr3_nt: TGTGCCAGTCGACAGGGAAGCAGCTATGGCTACACCTTC